The next 23 T cell receptor beta chains were all read from a single sample in a study of cytomegalovirus exposure and HLA in healthy donors. PCR used 60 Vbeta primers and 13 Jbeta primers. Method: immunoSEQ multiplex PCR; TCRdb's copy keeps in-frame clones and lacks some. The table has about 140,000 clones, about 83% seen once. The sequenced sample was PBMCs. The receptors were sampled from a woman in her 30s in good health and CMV-seronegative.

The V gene is TRBV5-1, the J gene TRBJ2-1, with no clear D. The CDR3 extends over 12 amino acids. Trimming left V 0 bases short and J 6 bases short, with 4 bases between. Germline V CDR1 and CDR2: SGHRS, YFSETQ. CDR3 sequence reads: CASSLERNEQFF. CDR3 nucleotide sequence: TGCGCCAGCAGCTTGGAGCGCAATGAGCAGTTCTTC. The full variable domain, completed using reference TRBV5-1 and TRBJ2-1, is KAGVTQTPRYLIKTRGQQVTLSCSPISGHRSVSWYQQTPGQGLQFLFEYFSETQRNKGNFPGRFSGRQFSNSRSEMNVSTLELGDSALYLCASSLERNEQFFGPGTRLTVL.

The V call is TRBV28, the J call TRBJ2-6; D is uncertain. V lost 6 bases and J 1 base, leaving 19 bases between the germline ends. The CDR3 runs to 18 residues. CDR1 MDHEN and CDR2 SYDVKM come from the germline V gene. CDR3 nucleotides: TGTGCCAGCAGGAAAGTGGCAGTCCAAATATCTGGGGCCAACGTCCTGACTTTC. It is translated as CASRKVAVQISGANVLTF.

The rearrangement joins TRBV5-4 to TRBJ1-4; 10 bases agree with TRBD1. CDR3 length equals 15 residues. Germline values: CDR1 SGHNT, CDR2 YYREEE (reference sequence). V was clipped by 0 bases and J by 10 bases; unmatched bases: 6. The chain's CDR3 is CASSLAGQGIGKLFF. The CDR3 region has the DNA TGTGCCAGCAGCTTGGCGGGACAGGGGATCGGAAAACTGTTTTTT.

The V and J genes are TRBV5-1 and TRBJ2-3, with 16 bases matching TRBD2. Per germline, CDR1 SGHRS and CDR2 YFSETQ. The CDR3 contains 16 residues. Germline trimming cut 5 bases from V and 6 bases from J; bases unmatched to any gene: 6. In nucleotides, the CDR3 is TGCGCCAGCAGGTCCGGGACTAGCGGGGGGGCGGATACGCAGTATTTT. Translating gives CASRSGTSGGADTQYF.

The genes are TRBV7-8 and TRBJ2-5; possible D gene TRBD2, 6 bases. The CDR3 is 14 residues long. V lost 5 bases and J lost 5, with 15 bases in between. Germline CDR1 is SGHVS and CDR2 is FQNEAQ. As DNA, the CDR3 is TGTGCCAGCAGCCAGCCCACGGGGGTGGAGACCCAGTACTTC. Residues: CASSQPTGVETQYF.

V is TRBV19 and J is TRBJ2-4; tentatively, D is TRBD1 (6 bases). Germline V CDR1 and CDR2: LNHDA, SQIVND (reference sequence). The V end lost 3 bases, the J end lost 2 bases, and 11 bases lay between the germline ends. The CDR3 is 15 amino acids. The CDR3 protein is CASSMARGSKNIQYF. The CDR3, as DNA: TGTGCCAGTAGTATGGCCAGGGGATCCAAAAACATTCAGTACTTC.

V is TRBV27 and J is TRBJ2-5; the match to TRBD1 covers 9 bases. Germline V CDR1 and CDR2: MNHEY, SMNVEV (reference sequence). Losses at the gene ends were 4 bases for V and 4 bases for J; bases not matched to a gene: 7. The CDR3 loop spans 15 amino acids. The CDR3 DNA is TGTGCCAGCAGTTCTGGGACAGGGTTCACAGAGACCCAGTACTTC. Amino acid sequence: CASSSGTGFTETQYF.

The chain joins TRBV7-9 to TRBJ2-5; possible D gene TRBD2, 5 bases. V was clipped by 3 bases and J by 5 bases, with 16 bases between them. Looked up from germline, CDR1 is SEHNR and CDR2 is FQNEAQ (reference sequence). This CDR3 is 15 amino acids long. The CDR3 is CASSLGVATGETQYF. The CDR3 nucleotides read TGTGCCAGCAGCTTGGGAGTAGCGACGGGCGAGACCCAGTACTTC.

In this sample, this clone turned up a few times. The rearrangement links TRBV9 to TRBJ2-2; D is uncertain. The CDR3 has 13 amino acids. V was trimmed by 0 bases and J by 6 bases, leaving 6 bases between them. Per the germline V gene, CDR1 is SGDLS and CDR2 is YYNGEE. The CDR3, as DNA: TGTGCCAGCAGCGTAGCCGTCGCCGGGGAGCTGTTTTTT. Residues: CASSVAVAGELFF.

V and J are TRBV13 and TRBJ2-7; TRBD2 might be the D (6 bases). Germline lookup yields CDR1 PRHDT and CDR2 FYEKMQ (reference sequence). The CDR3 length is 16 residues. Between the trimmed V and J ends, which lost 0 bases and 2 bases, there was a span of 14 bases. DNA for the CDR3: TGTGCCAGCAGCTTAGGCCCCAGCGGGTTAGCCTACGAGCAGTACTTC. Its protein product is CASSLGPSGLAYEQYF.

The chain combines TRBV7-3 with TRBJ2-1; TRBD2 matches 9 bases. Germline V gene sequence: CDR1 SGHTA, CDR2 FQGTGA. V was pared by 5 bases and J by 4 bases, with 15 bases of the junction left unmatched. There are 18 residues in the CDR3. The chain's CDR3 is CASSLPRSGTSRYNEQFF. Here the CDR3 DNA reads TGTGCCAGCAGCCTCCCCCGATCCGGGACTAGCCGTTACAATGAGCAGTTCTTC.

This rearrangement joins TRBV30 to TRBJ1-6; D remains unclear. This CDR3 is 15 amino acids long. V dropped 5 bases and J dropped 0 bases, with 11 bases sitting between them. Germline lookup yields CDR1 GTSNPN and CDR2 SVGIG (reference sequence). CDR3 amino acids: CAWGLSSSYNSPLHF. The CDR3 DNA is TGTGCCTGGGGACTTTCCAGCTCCTATAATTCACCCCTCCACTTT.

This chain uses TRBV6-5 with TRBJ2-7, with D possibly matching TRBD1 (6 bases). The CDR3 sequence is 14 residues long. Between the trimmed V and J ends, which lost 5 bases and 5 bases, there was a span of 16 bases. Germline values: CDR1 MNHEY, CDR2 SVGAGI. The CDR3 bases are TGTGCCAGCAGTAATGGACAGTGGTTGGACGAGCAGTACTTC. Translated, it gives CASSNGQWLDEQYF.

This chain links TRBV13 with TRBJ2-7; possibly TRBD1 for D (5 bases). Germline values: CDR1 PRHDT, CDR2 FYEKMQ (reference sequence). The CDR3 spans 17 residues. Trimming removed 5 bases at V and 2 bases at J, with 22 bases between. DNA for the CDR3: TGTGCCAGCAGCATTTACGACAGAGATATTATAACCTACGAGCAGTACTTC. Translated, it gives CASSIYDRDIITYEQYF.

This clone has more than one count but fewer than ten. This chain links TRBV4-3 with TRBJ2-3; D is uncertain. The ends were cut back, 6 bases at V and 2 bases at J, with 15 bases in the middle. The CDR3 loop spans 15 amino acids. CDR1 LGHNA and CDR2 YSLEER come from the germline V gene. CDR3 sequence (DNA): TGCGCCAGCAGTCGAATCGAACATCACACAGATACGCAGTATTTT. Its translation: CASSRIEHHTDTQYF.

V and J are TRBV11-2 and TRBJ2-2; 7 bases match TRBD2. The germline gives CDR1 SGHAT, CDR2 FQNNGV. The CDR3 is 12 amino acids. The V and J ends lost 6 bases and 6 bases, in that order; junction bases with no gene match: 1. CDR3 sequence: CASRTSAGELFF. The CDR3 DNA is TGTGCCAGCAGAACTAGCGCCGGGGAGCTGTTTTTT.

This sequence joins TRBV9 and TRBJ2-7; possible D gene TRBD2, 7 bases. Germline V CDR1 and CDR2: SGDLS, YYNGEE. The V end was cut by 0 bases, the J end by 7 bases, with 14 bases between. CDR3 length: 14 amino acids. This CDR3 is CASSVGGGRAEQYF. The DNA of the CDR3 is TGTGCCAGCAGCGTAGGGGGGGGCCGGGCGGAGCAGTACTTC.

V usage is TRBV28 and J usage is TRBJ1-2; the D is unclear. V was shortened by 3 bases and J by 4 bases, with 9 bases between the two germline ends. Germline V gene lookup returns CDR1 MDHEN and CDR2 SYDVKM. The CDR3 spans 13 residues. Here the CDR3 reads CASSFGLLYGYTF. As DNA, the CDR3 is TGTGCCAGCAGTTTTGGCCTTCTCTATGGCTACACCTTC.

The V gene is TRBV19, the J gene TRBJ1-1; 8 nucleotides line up with TRBD1. Germline trimming cut 6 bases from V and 4 bases from J; bases unmatched to any gene: 7. In germline, CDR1 is LNHDA, CDR2 SQIVND (reference sequence). The CDR3 runs to 14 residues. CDR3: CASRTDRVVTEAFF. Written as DNA, the CDR3 is TGTGCCAGTAGGACGGACAGGGTGGTCACTGAAGCTTTCTTT. Full variable domain (missing parts from reference TRBV19 and TRBJ1-1): DGGITQSPKYLFRKEGQNVTLSCEQNLNHDAMYWYRQDPGQGLRLIYYSQIVNDFQKGDIAEGYSVSREKKESFPLTVTSAQKNPTAFYLCASRTDRVVTEAFFGQGTRLTVV.

The V gene is TRBV21-1, the J gene TRBJ2-5; the table's TRBD1 call for D was not verified on the DNA. TRBV21-1 is reported as a pseudogene. CDR3 size: 17 residues. The CDR3 loop is CASSKGSAGGWGETQYF. Here the CDR3 DNA reads TGTGCCAGCAGCAAAGGATCCGCAGGGGGTTGGGGGGAGACCCAGTACTTC.

The CDR3 sequence is CASKISGTEAFF. CDR3 DNA: TGTGCCAGCAAAATTTCGGGCACTGAAGCTTTCTTT. The rearrangement links TRBV28 to TRBJ1-1; D unclear. CDR1 is MDHEN and CDR2 is SYDVKM in the germline V gene. The CDR3 is 12 amino acids. Trimming took off 7 bases at V and 4 bases at J, with 10 bases between the two ends.

This clone was counted once. This chain uses TRBV9 with TRBJ2-3; no definite D call. The CDR3 totals 14 residues. Trimming took off 1 base at V and 5 bases at J, with 11 bases between the two ends. Germline lookup yields CDR1 SGDLS and CDR2 YYNGEE. The chain's CDR3 is CASSVLPGGDTQYF. CDR3 DNA sequence: TGTGCCAGCAGCGTACTGCCGGGTGGAGATACGCAGTATTTT.

The chain combines TRBV18 with TRBJ2-1; maybe TRBD2 (6 bases). This CDR3 has 16 residues. Trimming removed 0 bases at V and 3 bases at J, with 12 bases between. Germline assignment: CDR1 KGHSH and CDR2 LQKENI. As DNA, the CDR3 is TGTGCCAGCTCACCACCCCCGGGACTCCGCTACAATGAGCAGTTCTTC. Its translation: CASSPPPGLRYNEQFF.